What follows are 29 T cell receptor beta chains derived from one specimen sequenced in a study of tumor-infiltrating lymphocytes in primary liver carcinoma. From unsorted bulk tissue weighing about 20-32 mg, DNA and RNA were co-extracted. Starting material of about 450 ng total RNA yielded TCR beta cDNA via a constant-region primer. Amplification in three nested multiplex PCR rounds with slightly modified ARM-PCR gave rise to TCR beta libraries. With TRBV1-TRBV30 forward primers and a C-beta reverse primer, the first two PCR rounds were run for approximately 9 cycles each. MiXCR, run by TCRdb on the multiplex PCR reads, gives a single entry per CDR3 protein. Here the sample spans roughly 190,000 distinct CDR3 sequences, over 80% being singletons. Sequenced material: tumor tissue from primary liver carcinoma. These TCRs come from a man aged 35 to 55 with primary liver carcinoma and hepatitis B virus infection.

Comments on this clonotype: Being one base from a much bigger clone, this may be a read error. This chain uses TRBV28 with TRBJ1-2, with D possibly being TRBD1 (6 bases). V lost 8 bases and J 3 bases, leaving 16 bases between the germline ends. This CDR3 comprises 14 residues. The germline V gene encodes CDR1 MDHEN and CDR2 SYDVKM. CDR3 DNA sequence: TGTGCCAGCTATGGCCAGGGGCGCGACTATGGCTACACCTTC. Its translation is CASYGQGRDYGYTF.

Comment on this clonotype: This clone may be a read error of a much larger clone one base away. This CDR3 is CASSLELAAHGGAQYF. The CDR3 DNA reads TGCGCCAGCAGCTTGGAGCTGGCGGCCCACGGGGGGGCCCAGTACTTC. The chain combines TRBV5-1 with TRBJ2-5; 8 positions agree with TRBD2. The V and J ends lost 0 bases and 9 bases, in that order; junction bases with no gene match: 13. From germline, CDR1 is SGHRS and CDR2 YFSETQ. This CDR3 is built from 16 residues.

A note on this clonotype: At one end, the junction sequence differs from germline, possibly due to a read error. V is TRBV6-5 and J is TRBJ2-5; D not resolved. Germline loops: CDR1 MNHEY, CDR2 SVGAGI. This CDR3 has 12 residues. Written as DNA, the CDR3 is TGTACCAGCAGTTACGGCGCAGAAACCCAGTACTTC. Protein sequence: CTSSYGAETQYF.

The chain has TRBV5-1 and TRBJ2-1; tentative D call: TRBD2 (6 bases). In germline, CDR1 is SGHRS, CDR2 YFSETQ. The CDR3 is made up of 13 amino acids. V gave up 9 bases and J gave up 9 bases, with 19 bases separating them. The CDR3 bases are TGCGCCAACAGTGTCTCGCTGGGGGGTGAGCAGTTCTTC. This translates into CANSVSLGGEQFF. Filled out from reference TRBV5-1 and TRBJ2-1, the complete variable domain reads KAGVTQTPRYLIKTRGQQVTLSCSPISGHRSVSWYQQTPGQGLQFLFEYFSETQRNKGNFPGRFSGRQFSNSRSEMNVSTLELGDSALYLCANSVSLGGEQFFGPGTRLTVL.

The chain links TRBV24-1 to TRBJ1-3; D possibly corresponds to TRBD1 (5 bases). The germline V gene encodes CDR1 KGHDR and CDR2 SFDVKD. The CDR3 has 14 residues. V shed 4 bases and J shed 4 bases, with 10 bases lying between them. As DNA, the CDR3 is TGTGCCACCAGTGACGGGGGACGGGGAAACACCATATATTTT. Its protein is CATSDGGRGNTIYF.

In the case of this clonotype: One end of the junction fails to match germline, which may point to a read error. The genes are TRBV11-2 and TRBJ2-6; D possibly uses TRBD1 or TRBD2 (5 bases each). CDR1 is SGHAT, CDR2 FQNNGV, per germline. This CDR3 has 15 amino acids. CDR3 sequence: CVTQRPRSGANALTF. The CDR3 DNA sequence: TGTGTCACCCAGCGGCCGCGCTCTGGGGCCAACGCCCTGACATTC.

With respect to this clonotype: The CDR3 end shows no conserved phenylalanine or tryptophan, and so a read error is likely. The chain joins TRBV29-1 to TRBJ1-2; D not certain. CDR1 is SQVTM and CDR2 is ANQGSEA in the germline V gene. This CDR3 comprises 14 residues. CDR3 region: CTVEAEDGVDGYTI. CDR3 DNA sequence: TGCACCGTTGAAGCGGAAGATGGGGTGGATGGCTACACCATC.

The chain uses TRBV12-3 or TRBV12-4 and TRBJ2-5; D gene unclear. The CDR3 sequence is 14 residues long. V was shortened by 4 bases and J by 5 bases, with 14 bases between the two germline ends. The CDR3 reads CASSSCTFVETQYF. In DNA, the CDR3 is TGTGCCAGCAGTTCGTGTACATTCGTTGAGACCCAGTACTTC.

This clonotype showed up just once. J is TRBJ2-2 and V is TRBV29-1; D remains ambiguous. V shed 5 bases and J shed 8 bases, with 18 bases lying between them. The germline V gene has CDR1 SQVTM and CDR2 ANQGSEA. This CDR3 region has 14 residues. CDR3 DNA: TGCAGCGTTATAAAGGATCCTCGAATGGGGGAGCTGTTTTTT. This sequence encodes CSVIKDPRMGELFF.

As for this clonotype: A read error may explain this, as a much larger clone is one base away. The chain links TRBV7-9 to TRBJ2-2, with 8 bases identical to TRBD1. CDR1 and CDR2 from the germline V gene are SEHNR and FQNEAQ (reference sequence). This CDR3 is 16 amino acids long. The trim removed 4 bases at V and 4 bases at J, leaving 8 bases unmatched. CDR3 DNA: TGTGCCAGCAGCTCTGACAGGGGACGGGGCACCGGGGAGCTGTTTTTT. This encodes CASSSDRGRGTGELFF.

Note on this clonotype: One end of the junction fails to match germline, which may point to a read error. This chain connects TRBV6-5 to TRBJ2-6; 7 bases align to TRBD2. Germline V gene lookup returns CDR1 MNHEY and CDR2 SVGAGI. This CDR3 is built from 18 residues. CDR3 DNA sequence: TGTGCCAGCAGTTACAATCCCAGCGGGAATACTGGGGCCAAGGTCCTCACTTTC. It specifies CASSYNPSGNTGAKVLTF.

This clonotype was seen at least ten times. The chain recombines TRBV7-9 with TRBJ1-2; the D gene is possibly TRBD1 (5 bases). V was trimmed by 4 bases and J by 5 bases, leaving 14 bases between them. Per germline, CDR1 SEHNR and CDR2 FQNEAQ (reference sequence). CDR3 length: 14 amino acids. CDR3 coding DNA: TGTGCCAGCAGCTCCCAGGGAGGGGAGTATGGCTACACCTTC. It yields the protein CASSSQGGEYGYTF.

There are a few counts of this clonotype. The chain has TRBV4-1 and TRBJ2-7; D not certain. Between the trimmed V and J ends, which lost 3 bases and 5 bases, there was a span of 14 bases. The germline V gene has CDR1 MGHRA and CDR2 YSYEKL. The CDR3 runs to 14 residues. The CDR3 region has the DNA TGCGCCAGCAGCCAGGAGACCCTTGTTGACGAGCAGTACTTC. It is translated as CASSQETLVDEQYF.

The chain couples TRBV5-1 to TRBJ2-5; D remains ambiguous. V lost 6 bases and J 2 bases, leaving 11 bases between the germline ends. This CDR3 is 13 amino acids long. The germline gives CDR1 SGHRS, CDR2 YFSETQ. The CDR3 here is CASNFSRQETQYF. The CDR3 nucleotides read TGCGCCAGCAACTTTAGCAGACAAGAGACCCAGTACTTC.

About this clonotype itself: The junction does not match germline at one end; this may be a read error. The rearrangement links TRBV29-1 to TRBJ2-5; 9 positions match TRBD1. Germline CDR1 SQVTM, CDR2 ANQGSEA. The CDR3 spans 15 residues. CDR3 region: CSVEADRGGAETQYF. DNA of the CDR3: TGCAGCGTGGAAGCGGACAGGGGCGGAGCAGAGACCCAGTACTTC.

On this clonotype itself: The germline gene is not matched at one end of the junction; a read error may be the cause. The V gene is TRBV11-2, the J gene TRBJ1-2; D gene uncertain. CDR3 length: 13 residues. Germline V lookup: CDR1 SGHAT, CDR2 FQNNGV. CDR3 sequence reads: CASTDNSNYDYTF. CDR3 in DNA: TGTGCCAGTACCGACAACTCTAACTATGACTACACCTTC.

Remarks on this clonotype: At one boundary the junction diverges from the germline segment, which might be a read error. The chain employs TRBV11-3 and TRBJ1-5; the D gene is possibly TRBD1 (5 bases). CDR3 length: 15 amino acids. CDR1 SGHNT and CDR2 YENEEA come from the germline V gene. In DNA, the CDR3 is TGCGCCAGGAGCTTAGATCTGGGGGTGTCTCAGCCCCAGCATTTT. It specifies CARSLDLGVSQPQHF.

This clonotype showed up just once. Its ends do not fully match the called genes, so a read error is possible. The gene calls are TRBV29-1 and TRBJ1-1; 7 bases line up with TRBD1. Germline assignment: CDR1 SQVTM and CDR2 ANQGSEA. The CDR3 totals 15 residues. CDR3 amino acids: CSAAGGWGMNTEALF. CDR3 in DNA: TGCAGCGCTGCAGGGGGTTGGGGGATGAACACTGAAGCTTTATTT. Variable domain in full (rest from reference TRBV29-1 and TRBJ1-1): SAVISQKPSRDICQRGTSLTIQCQVDSQVTMMFWYRQQPGQSLTLIATANQGSEATYESGFVIDKFPISRPNLTFSTLTVSNMSPEDSSIYLCSAAGGWGMNTEALFGQGTRLTVV.

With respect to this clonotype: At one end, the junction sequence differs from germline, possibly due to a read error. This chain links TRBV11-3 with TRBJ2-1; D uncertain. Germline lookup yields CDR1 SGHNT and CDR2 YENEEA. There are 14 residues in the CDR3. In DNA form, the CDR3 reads TGTGCCAGCAGCTTAGGCGTCTCGAAGAATAAGTTGTTATTC. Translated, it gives CASSLGVSKNKLLF.

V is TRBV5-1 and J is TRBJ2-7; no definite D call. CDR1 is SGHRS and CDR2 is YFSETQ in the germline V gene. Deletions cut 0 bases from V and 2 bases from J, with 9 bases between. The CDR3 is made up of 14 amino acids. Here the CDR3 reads CASSLVPSAYEQYF. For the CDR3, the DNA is TGCGCCAGCAGCTTGGTTCCAAGCGCCTACGAGCAGTACTTC.

The CDR3 reads CACNQDRWGHEQYF. Here the CDR3 DNA reads TGTGCCTGCAACCAAGATCGATGGGGCCACGAGCAGTACTTC. V gene TRBV4-2 combines with J gene TRBJ2-7; tentatively, D is TRBD1 (5 bases). Deletions cut 11 bases from V and 5 bases from J, with 22 bases between. CDR3 size: 14 residues. Germline V lookup: CDR1 LGHNA, CDR2 YNFKEQ.

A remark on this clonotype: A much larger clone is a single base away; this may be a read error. The CDR3 loop is CASSLIESAYNEQFF. The CDR3 DNA reads TGCGCCAGCAGCTTGATTGAAAGTGCCTACAATGAGCAGTTCTTC. This chain connects TRBV5-1 to TRBJ2-1, with unresolved D. The CDR3 is 15 amino acids. V was shortened by 1 base and J by 2 bases, with 10 bases between the two germline ends. Germline-derived CDR1 and CDR2 are SGHRS and YFSETQ.

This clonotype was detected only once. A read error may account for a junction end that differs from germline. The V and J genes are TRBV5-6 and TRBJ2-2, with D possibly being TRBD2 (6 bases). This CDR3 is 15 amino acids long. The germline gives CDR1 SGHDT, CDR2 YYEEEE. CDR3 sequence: CVSSLWGRATGGLFF. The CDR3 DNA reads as TGTGTCAGCAGCTTGTGGGGCAGAGCCACCGGGGGGCTGTTTTTT.

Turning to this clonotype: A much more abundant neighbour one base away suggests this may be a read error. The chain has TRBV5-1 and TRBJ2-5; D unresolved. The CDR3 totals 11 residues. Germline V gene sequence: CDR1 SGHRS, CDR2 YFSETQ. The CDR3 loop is CASSSQDTQYF. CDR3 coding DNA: TGCGCCAGCAGCTCCCAAGATACCCAGTACTTC.

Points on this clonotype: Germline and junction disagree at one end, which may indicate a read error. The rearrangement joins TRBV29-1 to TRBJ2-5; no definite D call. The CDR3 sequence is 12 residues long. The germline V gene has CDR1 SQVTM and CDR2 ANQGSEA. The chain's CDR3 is CSAATLLETQYF. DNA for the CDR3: TGCAGCGCCGCGACTTTGCTAGAGACTCAGTACTTC.

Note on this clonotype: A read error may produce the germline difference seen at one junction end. Here the CDR3 reads CARSSAGGTQPRHF. CDR3 coding DNA: TGTGCCAGAAGTAGCGCCGGGGGCACTCAGCCCCGGCATTTT. The genes are TRBV6-6 and TRBJ1-5; perhaps TRBD1 as D (6 bases). The V gene's germline CDR1 is MNHNY and CDR2 SVGAGI (reference sequence). The CDR3 covers 14 residues.

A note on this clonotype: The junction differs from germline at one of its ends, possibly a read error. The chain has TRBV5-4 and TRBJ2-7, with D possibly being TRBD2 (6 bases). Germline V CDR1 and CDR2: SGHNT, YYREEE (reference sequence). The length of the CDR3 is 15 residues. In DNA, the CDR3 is TGTGCCAGCAGCACCCCGAGTGGCGGGGCCCACGAGCACTACTTC. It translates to CASSTPSGGAHEHYF.

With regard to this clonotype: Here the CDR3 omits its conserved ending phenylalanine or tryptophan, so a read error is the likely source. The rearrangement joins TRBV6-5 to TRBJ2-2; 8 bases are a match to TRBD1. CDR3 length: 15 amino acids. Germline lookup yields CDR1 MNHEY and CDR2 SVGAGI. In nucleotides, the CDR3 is TGTGCCAACAGTTCCCTGACAGGGGTTTCCGGGGAGCTGTTTTAT. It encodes CANSSLTGVSGELFY.

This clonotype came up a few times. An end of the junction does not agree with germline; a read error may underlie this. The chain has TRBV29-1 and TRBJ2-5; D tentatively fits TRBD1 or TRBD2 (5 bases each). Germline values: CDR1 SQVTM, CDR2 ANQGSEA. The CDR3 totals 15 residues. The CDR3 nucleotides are TGCAGCGTTGGGGGGATAGGACCTCCGAGGGAGACACAGTACTTC. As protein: CSVGGIGPPRETQYF.